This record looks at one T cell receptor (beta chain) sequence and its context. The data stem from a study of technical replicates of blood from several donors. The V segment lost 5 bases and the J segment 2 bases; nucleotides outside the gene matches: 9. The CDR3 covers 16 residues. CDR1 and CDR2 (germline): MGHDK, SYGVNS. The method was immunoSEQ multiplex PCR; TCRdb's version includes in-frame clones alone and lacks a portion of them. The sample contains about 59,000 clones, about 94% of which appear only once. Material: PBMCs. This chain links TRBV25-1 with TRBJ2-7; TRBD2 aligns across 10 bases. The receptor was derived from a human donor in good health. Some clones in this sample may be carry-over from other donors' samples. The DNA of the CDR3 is TGTGCCAGCAGTCCTCTAGCGGGGGAACTAACCTACGAGCAGTACTTC. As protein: CASSPLAGELTYEQYF.